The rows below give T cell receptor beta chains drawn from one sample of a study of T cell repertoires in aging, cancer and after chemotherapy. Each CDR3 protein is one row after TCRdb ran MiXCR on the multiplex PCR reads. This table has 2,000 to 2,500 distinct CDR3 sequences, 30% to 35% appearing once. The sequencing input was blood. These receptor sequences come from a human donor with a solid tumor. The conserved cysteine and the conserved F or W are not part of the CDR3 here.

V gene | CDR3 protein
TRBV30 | AWSVTGESSGANVLT
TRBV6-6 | ASSYSWGTTNEKLF
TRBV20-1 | SASPTGRYTEAF
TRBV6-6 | ASSYGDRTSIGGYT
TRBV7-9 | ASSLEGRQPQH
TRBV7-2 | ASSMNSPTMNTEAF
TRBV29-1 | SVETGGHGYT
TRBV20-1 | SARTGEGDGETQY
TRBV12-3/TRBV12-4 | ASSLRVRNTEAF
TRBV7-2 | ASRQAGEQF
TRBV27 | ASSGYRDSNQPQH
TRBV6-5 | ASSSGREYEQY
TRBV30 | AWSRPGVSGNTIY
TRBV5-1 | ASSLDGQRNTEAF
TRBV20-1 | SAESTGTEQY
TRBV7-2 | ASSLVQTKNIQY